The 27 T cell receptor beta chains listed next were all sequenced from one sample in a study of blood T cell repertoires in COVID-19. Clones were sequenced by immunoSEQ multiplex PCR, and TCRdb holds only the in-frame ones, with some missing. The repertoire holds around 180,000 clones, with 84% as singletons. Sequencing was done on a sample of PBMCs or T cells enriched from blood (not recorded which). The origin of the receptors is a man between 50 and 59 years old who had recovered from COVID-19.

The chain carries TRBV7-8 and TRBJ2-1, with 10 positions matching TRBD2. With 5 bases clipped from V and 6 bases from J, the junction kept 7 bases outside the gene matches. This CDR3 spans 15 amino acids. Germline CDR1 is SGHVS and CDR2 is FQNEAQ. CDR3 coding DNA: TGTGCCAGCAGCCGAGGACTAGCGGCGGGCAATGAGCAGTTCTTC. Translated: CASSRGLAAGNEQFF.

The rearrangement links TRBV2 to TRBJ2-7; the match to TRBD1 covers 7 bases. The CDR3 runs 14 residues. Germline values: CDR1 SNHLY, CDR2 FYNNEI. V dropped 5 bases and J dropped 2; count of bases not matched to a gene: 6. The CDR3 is CASSLETGPYEQYF. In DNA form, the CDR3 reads TGTGCCAGCAGTCTTGAGACAGGGCCCTACGAGCAGTACTTC.

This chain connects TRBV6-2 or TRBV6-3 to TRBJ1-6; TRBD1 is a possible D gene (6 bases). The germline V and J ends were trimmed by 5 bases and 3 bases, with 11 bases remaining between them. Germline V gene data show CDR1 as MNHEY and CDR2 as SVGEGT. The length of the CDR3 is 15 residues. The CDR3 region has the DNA TGTGCCAGCAGTACGGACAGATTCTATAATTCACCCCTCCACTTT. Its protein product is CASSTDRFYNSPLHF.

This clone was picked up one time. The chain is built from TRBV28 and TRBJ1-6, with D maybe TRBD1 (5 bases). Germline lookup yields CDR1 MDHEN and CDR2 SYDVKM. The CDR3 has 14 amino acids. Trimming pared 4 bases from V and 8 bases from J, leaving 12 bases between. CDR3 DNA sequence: TGTGCCAGCAGTTATAGGGGTTCTTATTCACCCCTCCACTTT. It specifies CASSYRGSYSPLHF.

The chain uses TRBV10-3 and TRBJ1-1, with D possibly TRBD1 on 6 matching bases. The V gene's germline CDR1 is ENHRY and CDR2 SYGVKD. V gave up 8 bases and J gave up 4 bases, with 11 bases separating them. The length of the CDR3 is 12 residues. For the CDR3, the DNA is TGTGCCATCCATGGGGGGGCCACTGAAGCTTTCTTT. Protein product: CAIHGGATEAFF.

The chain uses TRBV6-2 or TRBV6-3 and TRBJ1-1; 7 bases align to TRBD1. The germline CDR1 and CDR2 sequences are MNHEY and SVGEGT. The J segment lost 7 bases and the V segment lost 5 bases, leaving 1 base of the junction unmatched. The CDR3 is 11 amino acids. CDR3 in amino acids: CASSRDSEAFF. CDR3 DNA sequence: TGTGCCAGCAGTAGGGACAGTGAAGCTTTCTTT.

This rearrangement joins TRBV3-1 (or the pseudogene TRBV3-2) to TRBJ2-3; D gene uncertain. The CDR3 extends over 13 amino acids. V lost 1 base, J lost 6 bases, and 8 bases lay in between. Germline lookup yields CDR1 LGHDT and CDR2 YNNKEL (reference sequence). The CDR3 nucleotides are TGTGCCAGCAGCCAAGGTTCTGGCGATACGCAGTATTTT. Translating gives CASSQGSGDTQYF.

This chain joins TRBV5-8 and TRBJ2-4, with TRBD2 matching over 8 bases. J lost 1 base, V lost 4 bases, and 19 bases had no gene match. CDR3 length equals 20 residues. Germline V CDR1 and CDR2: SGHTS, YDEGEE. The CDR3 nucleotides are TGTGCCAGCAGCCCACGAGGGGGTCTAGCGGGTTTTCAGGCCAAAAACATTCAGTACTTC. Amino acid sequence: CASSPRGGLAGFQAKNIQYF.

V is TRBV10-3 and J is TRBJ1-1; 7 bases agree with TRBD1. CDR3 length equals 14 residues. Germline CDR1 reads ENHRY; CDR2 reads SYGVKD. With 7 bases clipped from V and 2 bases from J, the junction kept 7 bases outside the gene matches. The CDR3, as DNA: TGTGCCATCACCCGGGACAGCAGAAACACTGAAGCTTTCTTT. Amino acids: CAITRDSRNTEAFF.

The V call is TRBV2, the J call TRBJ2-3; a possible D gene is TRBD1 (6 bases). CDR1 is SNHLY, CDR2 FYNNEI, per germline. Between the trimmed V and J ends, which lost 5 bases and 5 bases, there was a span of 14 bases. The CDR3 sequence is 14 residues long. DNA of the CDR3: TGTGCCAGCAGTCTACAGGGCGGGCAAGATACGCAGTATTTT. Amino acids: CASSLQGGQDTQYF.

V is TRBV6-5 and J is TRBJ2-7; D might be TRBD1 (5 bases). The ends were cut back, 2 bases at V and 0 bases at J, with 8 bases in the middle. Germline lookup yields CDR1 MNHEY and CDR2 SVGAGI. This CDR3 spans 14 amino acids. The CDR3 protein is CASSYDSGSYEQYF. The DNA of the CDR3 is TGTGCCAGCAGTTACGACAGTGGCTCCTACGAGCAGTACTTC.

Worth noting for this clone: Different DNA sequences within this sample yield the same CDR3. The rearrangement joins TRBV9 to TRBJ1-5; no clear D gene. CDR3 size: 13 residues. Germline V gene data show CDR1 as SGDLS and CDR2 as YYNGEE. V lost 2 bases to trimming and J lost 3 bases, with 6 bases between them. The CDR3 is CASSVGDNQPQHF. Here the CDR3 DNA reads TGTGCCAGCAGCGTCGGAGACAATCAGCCCCAGCATTTT.

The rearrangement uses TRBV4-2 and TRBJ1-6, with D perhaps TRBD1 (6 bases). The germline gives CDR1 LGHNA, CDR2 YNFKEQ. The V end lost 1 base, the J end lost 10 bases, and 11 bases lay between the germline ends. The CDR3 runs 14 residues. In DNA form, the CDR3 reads TGTGCCAGCAGCCAAGGAGGGGGTGAATCACCCCTCCACTTT. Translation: CASSQGGGESPLHF.

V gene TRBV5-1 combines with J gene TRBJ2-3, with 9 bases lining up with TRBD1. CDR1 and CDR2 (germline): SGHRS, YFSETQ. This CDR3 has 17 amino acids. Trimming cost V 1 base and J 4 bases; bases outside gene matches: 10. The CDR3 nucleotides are TGCGCCAGCAGCTTGTCCCTCGGGACAGGGCGGGCAGATACGCAGTATTTT. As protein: CASSLSLGTGRADTQYF.

The CDR3, as DNA: TGCAGTGCTAGTCTGGGACAGGGGAATGAAAAACTGTTTTTT. Translation: CSASLGQGNEKLFF. The V gene is TRBV20-1, the J gene TRBJ1-4; 10 nucleotides match TRBD1. The CDR3 is made up of 14 amino acids. Germline CDR1 and CDR2: DFQATT and SNEGSKA (reference sequence). Unmatched junction bases numbered 3, after V lost 3 bases and J lost 5 bases.

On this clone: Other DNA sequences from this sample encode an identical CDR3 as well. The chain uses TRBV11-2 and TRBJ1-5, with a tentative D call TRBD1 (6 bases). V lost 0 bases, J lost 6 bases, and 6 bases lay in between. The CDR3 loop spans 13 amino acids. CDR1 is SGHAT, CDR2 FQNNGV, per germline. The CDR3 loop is CASSLDRGQPQHF. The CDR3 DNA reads TGTGCCAGCAGCTTAGACAGGGGTCAGCCCCAGCATTTT.

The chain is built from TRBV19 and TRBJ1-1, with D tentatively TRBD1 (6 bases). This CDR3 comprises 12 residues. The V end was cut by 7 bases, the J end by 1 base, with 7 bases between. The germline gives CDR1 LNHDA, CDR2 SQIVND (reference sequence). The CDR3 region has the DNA TGTGCCAGTAAACAGGGGAACACTGAAGCTTTCTTT. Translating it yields CASKQGNTEAFF. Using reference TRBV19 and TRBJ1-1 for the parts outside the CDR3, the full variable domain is DGGITQSPKYLFRKEGQNVTLSCEQNLNHDAMYWYRQDPGQGLRLIYYSQIVNDFQKGDIAEGYSVSREKKESFPLTVTSAQKNPTAFYLCASKQGNTEAFFGQGTRLTVV.

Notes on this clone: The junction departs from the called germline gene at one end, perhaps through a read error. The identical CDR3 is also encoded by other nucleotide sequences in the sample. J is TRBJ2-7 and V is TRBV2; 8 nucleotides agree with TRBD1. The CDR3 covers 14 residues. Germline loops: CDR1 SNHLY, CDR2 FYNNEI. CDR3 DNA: TGTGCCAGCAGTGGACAGGGGAGCTCCTACGAGCAATACTTC. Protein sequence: CASSGQGSSYEQYF.

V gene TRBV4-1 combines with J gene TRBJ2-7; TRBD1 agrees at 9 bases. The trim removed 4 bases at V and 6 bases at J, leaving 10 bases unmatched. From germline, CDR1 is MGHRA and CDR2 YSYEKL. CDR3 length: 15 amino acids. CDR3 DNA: TGCGCCAGCAGCCTCCCCGGGACAGGGTTACGCGAGCAGTACTTC. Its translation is CASSLPGTGLREQYF.

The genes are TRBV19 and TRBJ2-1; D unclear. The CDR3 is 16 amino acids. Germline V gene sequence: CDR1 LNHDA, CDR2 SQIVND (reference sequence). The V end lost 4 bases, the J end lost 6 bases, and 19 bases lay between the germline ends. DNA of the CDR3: TGTGCCAGTAGTAATCTCCTAGTTTCGGTCCGCAATGAGCAGTTCTTC. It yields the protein CASSNLLVSVRNEQFF.

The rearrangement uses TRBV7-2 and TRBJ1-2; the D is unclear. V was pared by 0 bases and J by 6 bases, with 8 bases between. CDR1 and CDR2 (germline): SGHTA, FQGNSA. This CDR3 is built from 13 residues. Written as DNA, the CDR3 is TGTGCCAGCAGCTTAGCTATTTCAGATGGCTACACCTTC. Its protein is CASSLAISDGYTF.

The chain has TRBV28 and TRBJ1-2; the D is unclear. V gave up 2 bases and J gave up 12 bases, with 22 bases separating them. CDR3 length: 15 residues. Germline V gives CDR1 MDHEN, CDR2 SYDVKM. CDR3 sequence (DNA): TGTGCCAGCAGTTTACGACTAGGAGGACGGCCCCATGACACCTTC. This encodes CASSLRLGGRPHDTF.

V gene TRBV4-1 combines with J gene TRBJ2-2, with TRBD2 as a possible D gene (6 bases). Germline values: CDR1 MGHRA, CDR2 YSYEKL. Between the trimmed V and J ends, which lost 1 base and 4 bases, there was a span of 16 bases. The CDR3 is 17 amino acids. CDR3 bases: TGCGCCAGCAGCCAAGGGTTAGGGCGGGGAGGCACCGGGGAGCTGTTTTTT. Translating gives CASSQGLGRGGTGELFF.

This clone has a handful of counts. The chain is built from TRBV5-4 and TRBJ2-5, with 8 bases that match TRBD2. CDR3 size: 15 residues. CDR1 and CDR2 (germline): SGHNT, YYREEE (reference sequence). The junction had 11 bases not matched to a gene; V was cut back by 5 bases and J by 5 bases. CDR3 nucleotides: TGTGCCAGCAGTTTGCCCGGGGGGGCAGGGGAGACCCAGTACTTC. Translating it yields CASSLPGGAGETQYF.

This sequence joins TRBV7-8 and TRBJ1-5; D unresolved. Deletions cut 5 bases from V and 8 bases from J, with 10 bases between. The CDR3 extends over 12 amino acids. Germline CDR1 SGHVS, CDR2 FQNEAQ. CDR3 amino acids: CASSGVREPQHF. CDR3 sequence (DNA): TGTGCCAGCAGCGGAGTTCGAGAGCCCCAGCATTTT.

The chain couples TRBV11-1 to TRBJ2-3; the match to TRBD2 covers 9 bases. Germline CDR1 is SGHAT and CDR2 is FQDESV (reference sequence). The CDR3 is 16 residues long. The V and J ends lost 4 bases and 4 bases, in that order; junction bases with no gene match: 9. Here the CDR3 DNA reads TGTGCCAGCAGCTCGTCAGCGGGGGGCGGGGCAGATACGCAGTATTTT. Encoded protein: CASSSSAGGGADTQYF.

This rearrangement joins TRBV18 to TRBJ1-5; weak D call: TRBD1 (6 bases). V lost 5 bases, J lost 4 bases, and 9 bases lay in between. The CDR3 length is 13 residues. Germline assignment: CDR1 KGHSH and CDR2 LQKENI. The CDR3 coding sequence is TGTGCCAGCTCAGGGGACACAAATCAGCCCCAGCATTTT. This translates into CASSGDTNQPQHF.